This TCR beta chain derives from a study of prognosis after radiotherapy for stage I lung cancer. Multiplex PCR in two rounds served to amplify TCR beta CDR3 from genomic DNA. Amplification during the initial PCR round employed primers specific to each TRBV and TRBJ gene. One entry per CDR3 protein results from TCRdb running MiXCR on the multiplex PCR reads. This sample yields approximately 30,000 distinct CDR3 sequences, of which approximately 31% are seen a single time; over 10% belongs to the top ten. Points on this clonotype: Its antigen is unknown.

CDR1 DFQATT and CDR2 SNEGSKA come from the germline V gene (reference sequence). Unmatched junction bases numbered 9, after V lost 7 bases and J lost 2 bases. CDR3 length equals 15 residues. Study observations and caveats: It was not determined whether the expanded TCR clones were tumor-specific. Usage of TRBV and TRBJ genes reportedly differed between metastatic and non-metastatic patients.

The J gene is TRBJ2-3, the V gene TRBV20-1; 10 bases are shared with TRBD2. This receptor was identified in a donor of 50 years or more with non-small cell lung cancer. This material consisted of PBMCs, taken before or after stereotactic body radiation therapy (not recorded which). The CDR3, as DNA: TGCAGTGGGATAGCGGGAGGCACACTCACAGATACGCAGTATTTT. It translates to CSGIAGGTLTDTQYF.